This T cell receptor beta chain originates from a study of shared clonotypes between healthy human individuals. Study at large: The plates for each donor numbered three CD4 naive, three CD4 memory, two CD8 naive and one CD8 memory. Study-level points and caveats: For naive CD4 cells, 5% to 6.5% of clonotypes were shared across a handful of donors.

The CDR3 is 14 residues long. The V gene lost 7 bases and the J gene lost 2 bases, with 14 bases spanning the gap. Per germline, CDR1 SGHAT and CDR2 FQDESV (reference sequence). Measured with immunoSEQ multiplex PCR; TCRdb has only the in-frame clones, and not every one. Of 850,000 to 1,200,000 clones listed, 65% to 80% are singletons. Of note for this clone: Antigen unknown. Being one base from a much bigger clone, this may be a read error.

V usage is TRBV11-1 and J usage is TRBJ1-2; TRBD1 is a possible D gene (5 bases). The sequencing input was memory CD4+ T cells sorted from blood. The sample's subset: CD45RA-negative fraction. This TCR was sampled from a man in his late teens or twenties in good health. DNA for the CDR3: TGTGCCAGCAACTGGGACGGGCGGAACTATGGCTACACCTTC. Protein product: CASNWDGRNYGYTF. Drawing the rest from reference TRBV11-1 and TRBJ1-2, the complete variable domain is EAEVAQSPRYKITEKSQAVAFWCDPISGHATLYWYRQILGQGPELLVQFQDESVVDDSQLPKDRFSAERLKGVDSTLKIQPAELGDSAMYLCASNWDGRNYGYTFGSGTRLTVV.